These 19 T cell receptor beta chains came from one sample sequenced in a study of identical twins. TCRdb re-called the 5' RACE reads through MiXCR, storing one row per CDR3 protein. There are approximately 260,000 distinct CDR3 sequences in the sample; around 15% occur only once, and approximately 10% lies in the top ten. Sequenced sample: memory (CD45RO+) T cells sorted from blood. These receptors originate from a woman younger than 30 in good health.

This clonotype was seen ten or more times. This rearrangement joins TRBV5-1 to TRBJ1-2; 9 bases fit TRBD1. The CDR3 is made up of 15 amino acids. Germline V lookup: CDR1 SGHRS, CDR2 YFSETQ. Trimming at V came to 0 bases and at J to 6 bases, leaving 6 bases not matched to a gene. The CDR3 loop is CASSLAGRTGDGYTF. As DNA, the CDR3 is TGCGCCAGCAGCTTGGCCGGGAGGACAGGGGATGGCTACACCTTC.

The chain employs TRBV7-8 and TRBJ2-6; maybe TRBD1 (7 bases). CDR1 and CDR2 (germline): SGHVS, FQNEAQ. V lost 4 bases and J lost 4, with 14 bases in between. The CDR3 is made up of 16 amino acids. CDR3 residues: CASSSRRGQGANVLTF. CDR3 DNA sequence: TGTGCCAGCAGCTCCAGGAGGGGGCAAGGGGCCAACGTCCTGACTTTC.

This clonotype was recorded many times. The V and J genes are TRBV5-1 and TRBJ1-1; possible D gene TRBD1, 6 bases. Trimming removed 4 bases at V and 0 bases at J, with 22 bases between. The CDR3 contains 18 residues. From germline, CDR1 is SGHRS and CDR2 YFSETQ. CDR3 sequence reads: CASSSTPGTRKLNTEAFF. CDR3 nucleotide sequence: TGCGCCAGCAGCAGCACACCCGGGACACGAAAATTGAACACTGAAGCTTTCTTT.

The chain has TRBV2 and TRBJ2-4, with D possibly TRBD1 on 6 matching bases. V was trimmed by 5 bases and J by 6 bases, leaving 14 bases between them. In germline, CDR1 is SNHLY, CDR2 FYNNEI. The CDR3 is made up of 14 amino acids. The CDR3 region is CASSMDSRGNIQYF. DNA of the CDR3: TGTGCCAGCAGTATGGACAGCCGGGGAAACATTCAGTACTTC.

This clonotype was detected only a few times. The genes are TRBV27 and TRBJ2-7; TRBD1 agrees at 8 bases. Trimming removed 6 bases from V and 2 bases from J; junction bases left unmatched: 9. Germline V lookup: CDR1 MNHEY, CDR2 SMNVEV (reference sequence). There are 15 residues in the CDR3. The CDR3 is CASRRQGSFPYEQYF. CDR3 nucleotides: TGTGCCAGCAGACGACAGGGGTCTTTTCCCTACGAGCAGTACTTC.

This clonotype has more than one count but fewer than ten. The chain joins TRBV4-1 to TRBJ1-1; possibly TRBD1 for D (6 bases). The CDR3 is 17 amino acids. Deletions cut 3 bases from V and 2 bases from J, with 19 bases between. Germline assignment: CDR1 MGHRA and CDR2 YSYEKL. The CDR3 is CASSHRGGRGSNTEAFF. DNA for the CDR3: TGCGCCAGCAGCCACAGAGGGGGTCGGGGGAGTAACACTGAAGCTTTCTTT.

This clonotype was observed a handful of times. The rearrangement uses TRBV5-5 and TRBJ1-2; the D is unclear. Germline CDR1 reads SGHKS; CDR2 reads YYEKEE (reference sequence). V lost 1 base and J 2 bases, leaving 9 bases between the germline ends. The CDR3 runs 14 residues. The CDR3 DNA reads TGTGCCAGCAGCTTGTCGCATGGGAACTATGGCTACACCTTC. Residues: CASSLSHGNYGYTF.

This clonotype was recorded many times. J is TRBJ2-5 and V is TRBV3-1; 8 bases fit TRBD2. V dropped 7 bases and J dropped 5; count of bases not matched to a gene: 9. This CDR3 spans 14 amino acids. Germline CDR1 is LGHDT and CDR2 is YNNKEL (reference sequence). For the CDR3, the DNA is TGTGCCAGCACCACCGGGACTAGAGGGGAGACCCAGTACTTC. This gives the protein CASTTGTRGETQYF.

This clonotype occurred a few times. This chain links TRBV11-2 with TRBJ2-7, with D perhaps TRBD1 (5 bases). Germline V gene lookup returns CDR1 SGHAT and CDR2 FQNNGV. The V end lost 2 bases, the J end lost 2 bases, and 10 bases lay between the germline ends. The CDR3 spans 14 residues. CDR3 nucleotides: TGTGCCAGCAGCTTACTCTTGGGGCCCTACGAGCAGTACTTC. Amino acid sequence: CASSLLLGPYEQYF.

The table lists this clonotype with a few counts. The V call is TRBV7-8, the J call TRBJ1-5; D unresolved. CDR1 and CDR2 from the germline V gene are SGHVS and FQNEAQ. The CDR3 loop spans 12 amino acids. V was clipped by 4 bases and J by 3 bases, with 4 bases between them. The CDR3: CASSSDNQPQHF. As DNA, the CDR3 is TGTGCCAGCAGCTCGGACAATCAGCCCCAGCATTTT.

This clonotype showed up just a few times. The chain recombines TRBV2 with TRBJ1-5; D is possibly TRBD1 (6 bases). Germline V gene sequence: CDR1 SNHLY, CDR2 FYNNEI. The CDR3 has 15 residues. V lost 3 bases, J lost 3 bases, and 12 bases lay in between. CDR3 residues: CASSDQGWDNQPQHF. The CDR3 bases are TGTGCCAGCAGTGATCAGGGGTGGGACAATCAGCCCCAGCATTTT.

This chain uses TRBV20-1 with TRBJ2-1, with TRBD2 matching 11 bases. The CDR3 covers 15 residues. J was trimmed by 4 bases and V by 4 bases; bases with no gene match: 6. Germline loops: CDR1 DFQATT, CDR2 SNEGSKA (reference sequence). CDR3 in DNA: TGCAGTGCTACCTTAGCGGGAGGGGGGTACAATGAGCAGTTCTTC. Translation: CSATLAGGGYNEQFF.

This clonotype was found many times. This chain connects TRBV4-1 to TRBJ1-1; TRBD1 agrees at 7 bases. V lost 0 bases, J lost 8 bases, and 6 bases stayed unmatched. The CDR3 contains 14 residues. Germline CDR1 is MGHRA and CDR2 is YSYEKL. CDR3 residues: CASSQEGTAGEAFF. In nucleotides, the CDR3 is TGCGCCAGCAGCCAAGAAGGGACAGCTGGCGAAGCTTTCTTT.

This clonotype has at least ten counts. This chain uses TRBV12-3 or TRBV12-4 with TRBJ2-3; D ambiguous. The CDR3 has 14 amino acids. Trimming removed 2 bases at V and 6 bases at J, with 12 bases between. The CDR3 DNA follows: TGTGCCAGCAGTTTACGACACATCAGGGATACGCAGTATTTT. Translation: CASSLRHIRDTQYF.

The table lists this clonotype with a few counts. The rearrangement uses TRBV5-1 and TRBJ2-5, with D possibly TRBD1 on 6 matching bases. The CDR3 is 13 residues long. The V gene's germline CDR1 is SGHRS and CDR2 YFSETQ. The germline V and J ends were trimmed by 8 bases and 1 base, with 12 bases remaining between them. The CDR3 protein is CASSGQTQETQYF. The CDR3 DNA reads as TGCGCCAGTTCCGGACAGACCCAAGAGACCCAGTACTTC.

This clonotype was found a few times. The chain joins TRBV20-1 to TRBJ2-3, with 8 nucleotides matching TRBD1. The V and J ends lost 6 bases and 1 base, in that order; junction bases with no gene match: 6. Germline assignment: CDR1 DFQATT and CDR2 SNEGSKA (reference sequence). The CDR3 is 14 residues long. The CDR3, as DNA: TGCAGTGCCTACCCGGGACAGGGCACAGATACGCAGTATTTT. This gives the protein CSAYPGQGTDTQYF.

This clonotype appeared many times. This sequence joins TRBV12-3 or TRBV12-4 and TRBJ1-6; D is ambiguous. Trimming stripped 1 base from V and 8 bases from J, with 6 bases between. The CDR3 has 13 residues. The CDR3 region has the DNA TGTGCCAGCAGTTTAGGGGGAGATTCACCCCTCCACTTT. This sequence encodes CASSLGGDSPLHF.

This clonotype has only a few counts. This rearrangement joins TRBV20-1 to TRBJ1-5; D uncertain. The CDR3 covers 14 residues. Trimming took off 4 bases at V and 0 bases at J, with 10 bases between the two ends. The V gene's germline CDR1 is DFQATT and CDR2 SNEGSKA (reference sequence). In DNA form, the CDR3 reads TGCAGTGCTATGAGTAAAATTAGCAATCAGCCCCAGCATTTT. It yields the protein CSAMSKISNQPQHF.

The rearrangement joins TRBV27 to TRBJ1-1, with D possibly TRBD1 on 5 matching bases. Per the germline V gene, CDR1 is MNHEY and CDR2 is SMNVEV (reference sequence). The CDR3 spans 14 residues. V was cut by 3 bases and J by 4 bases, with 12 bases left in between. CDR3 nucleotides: TGTGCCAGCAGTTTGGCCTTGGGGGGCACTGAAGCTTTCTTT. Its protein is CASSLALGGTEAFF.